This TCR beta chain was obtained from a study of graft-versus-host responses after intestinal transplantation. Generated by immunoSEQ multiplex PCR, the TCRdb table keeps only in-frame clones and is missing some. Of some 10,000 clones listed, 90% to 95% are singletons. Concerning this clone: Its specificity is unknown.

The study, taken as a whole, reports: Levels of circulating GvH clones at their peak were associated with early post-transplant HvG declines.

J was trimmed by 5 bases and V by 3 bases; bases with no gene match: 6. The CDR3 sequence is 14 residues long. Germline V lookup: CDR1 WNHNN, CDR2 SYGVQD (reference sequence). The TCR sequence derives from a human patient who received an intestinal transplant, so some T cells may come from the graft donor. V usage is TRBV10-1 and J usage is TRBJ2-5; TRBD2 agrees at 7 bases. Sequenced here: PBMCs, sampled less than 70 days after transplant. Written as DNA, the CDR3 is TGCGCCAGCAGTGATCGATCCGGGGGGGAGACCCAGTACTTC. Its translation: CASSDRSGGETQYF.